The source of this TCR beta chain is a study of cytomegalovirus exposure and HLA in healthy donors. Study-level points and caveats: Apart from CMV serostatus, no immune exposure information was available.

With 60 Vbeta and 13 Jbeta primers, the PCR was carried out. Data came from immunoSEQ multiplex PCR; TCRdb stores just in-frame clones and leaves some out. Altogether over 95,000 clones are present, 60% to 85% being singletons, with the ten largest covering approximately 2.6%. This clone was seen ten or more times. As yet, its antigen is unknown. In germline, CDR1 is MNHEY, CDR2 SVGAGI. The CDR3 extends over 15 amino acids. Trimming cost V 10 bases and J 0 bases; bases outside gene matches: 9. The genes are TRBV6-5 and TRBJ1-1, with 9 bases identical to TRBD1. The origin of this receptor is a female donor in good health and CMV-seronegative. The sequenced sample was PBMCs. This CDR3 reads CATLRDRAMNTEAFF. As DNA, the CDR3 is TGTGCCACCCTACGGGACAGGGCCATGAACACTGAAGCTTTCTTT.